This entry describes one TCR beta chain. Its specific antigen is unknown. No base quality information exists; no much larger clone differs at one position. Libraries were prepared through the immunoSEQ multiplex PCR assay. The deep sequencing platform assayed 80,000 to 100,000 TCR templates per sample. Genomic DNA extracted from sorted T cells was the material used for TCRbeta CDR3 sequencing. Under the source paper's analysis protocol: The R programming language was used for the clonal analysis of the TCRbeta CDR3 data. Unstimulated samples were compared with post-reaction CFSE-low samples to define alloreactive CD4+ and CD8+ clones. Regulatory or non-regulatory origin was assigned to alloreactive CD4+ clones by matching of sequences to sorted unstimulated Treg and non-Treg repertoires. TCRdb took this table from immuneACCESS and kept in-frame rearrangements with V and J called. Such tables lack part of the clones; where checked against another copy, unresolved V genes explain under half of the gap, and the rest is unexplained. V, J and clone size were drawn from that table, and D and trimming were deduced from the DNA. The sample table lists about 100,000 clones, around 95% of them with a count of one. The ten largest clones capture around 0.6% of the sample.

The CDR3 covers 13 residues, taking in both the cysteine and the phenylalanine. Only CDR3 DNA is held: 39 bases, read in frame from base 1. The germline V gene encodes CDR1 MNHEY and CDR2 SVGAGI. Germline trimming amounts to 10 bases on V and 2 bases on J, with 3 as the count of junction bases outside the gene matches. Sorted unstimulated T cells, along with proliferating T cells recovered from mixed lymphocyte reactions, underwent TCRbeta CDR3 sequencing. Fresh whole blood from about ten HLA-typed healthy donors served as the source for isolating PBMCs. To map where alloreactive clones came from, CD4+ regulatory T cells in the unstimulated state were FACS-sorted. This entry is derived from a study of siplizumab effects on memory and regulatory T cells (dated 2019 in TCRdb). About the study as a whole: The study looked at the effect of siplizumab, an anti-CD2 antibody, on alloreactive T-cell subsets in allogeneic mixed lymphocyte reactions made from human PBMCs. Study-wide conclusions, independent of this receptor: Because sequences at frequencies below about 10^-5 were poorly captured, only a minor fraction of alloreactive clones could be mapped back to unstimulated subsets. No functional confirmation was obtained for the suppressive function of proliferating Tregs from siplizumab cultures. The cumulative frequency of alloreactive sequences traceable to unstimulated CD4+ memory T cells was significantly reduced by siplizumab. Roughly 75-95% of proliferating CD4+ or CD8+ clones could not be assigned a naive or memory phenotype. Of the alloreactive CD4+ clones that could be mapped, the Treg-derived share averaged about 67% with siplizumab compared with about 25% in control reactions. Compared with memory T cells, unstimulated naive T cells appeared more diverse, and naive cells seemed to make a substantial contribution to the alloresponse.

Material: Tregs sorted from blood. The chain links TRBV6-5 with TRBJ2-1, with 9 bases matching TRBD2. The sequence came from a human donor in good health. The DNA reads as follows: TGTGCCACCCAGCGGGGGGCCTACAATGAGCAGTTCTTC. The encoded protein is CATQRGAYNEQFF.